The subject of this entry is one T cell receptor beta chain. Its target is unknown. The data are from a study of Graves' ophthalmopathy and Graves' hyperthyroidism. General study points: Ophthalmopathy progression cases were predicted by the model with 70% to 71% sensitivity and approximately 76% specificity. Clonotypes were expanded in thyroid at above 0.001 frequency, and most also appeared in blood.

Physicians reached a diagnosis by relying on clinical symptoms, serum thyroxine, TRAb, thyroid ultrasound and orbital computed tomography. Scientists amplified the TCR beta CDR3 regions from RNA transcripts. An initial RT-PCR round employing HTBI primers preceded a second-round multiplex PCR. TCRdb fed the multiplex PCR reads into MiXCR, producing one record per CDR3 protein. The table records a few hundred thousand distinct CDR3 sequences, 20% to 25% of them present only once. This CDR3 has 12 residues. Between the trimmed V and J ends, which lost 3 bases and 10 bases, there was a span of 7 bases. CDR1 and CDR2 from the germline V gene are MNHEY and SMNVEV (reference sequence).

The receptor's source is a woman under 30 with stable Graves' hyperthyroidism. The chain has TRBV27 and TRBJ1-6; D not resolved. Sequenced: peripheral blood. CDR3 amino acids: CASSFVQSPLHF. The DNA of the CDR3 is TGTGCCAGCAGTTTTGTGCAATCACCCCTCCACTTT.